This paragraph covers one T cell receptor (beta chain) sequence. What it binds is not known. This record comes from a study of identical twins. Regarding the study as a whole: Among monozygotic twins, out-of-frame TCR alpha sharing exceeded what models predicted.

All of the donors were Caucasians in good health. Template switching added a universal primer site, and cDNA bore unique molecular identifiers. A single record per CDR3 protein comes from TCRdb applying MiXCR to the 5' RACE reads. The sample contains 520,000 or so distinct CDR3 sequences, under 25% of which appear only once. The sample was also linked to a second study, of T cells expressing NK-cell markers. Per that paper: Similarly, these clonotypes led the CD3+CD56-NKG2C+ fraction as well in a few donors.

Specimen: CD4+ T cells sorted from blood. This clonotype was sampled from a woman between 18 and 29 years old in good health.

The CDR3: CSARPLPNYGYTF. CDR3 in DNA: TGCAGTGCTAGACCCCTCCCTAACTATGGCTACACCTTC. The chain joins TRBV20-1 to TRBJ1-2; D remains unclear. CDR3 length: 13 amino acids. V was cut by 2 bases and J by 0 bases, with 7 bases left in between. Germline V gene data show CDR1 as DFQATT and CDR2 as SNEGSKA (reference sequence).